Given below is one T cell receptor (beta chain) in context. The CDR3 extends over 14 amino acids. Germline CDR1 reads SGHAT; CDR2 reads FQNNGV. Trimming pared 5 bases from V and 6 bases from J, leaving 13 bases between. Methods used by the authors: Reference gene primer amplification gave nucleated cell count estimates. Assay: immunoSEQ multiplex PCR; the TCRdb copy retains only in-frame clones and omits some. V and J calls and clone size are those listed in that table; D and trimming were worked out from the DNA. The table records some 180,000 clones, 84% of them present only once. Those who participated ranged in age from about 18 to 89 years and resided in 24 US areas. This record comes from a study of blood T cell repertoires in COVID-19. The wider study: The analysed material was cDNA or gDNA that came from T cells, B-cell-depleted T cells, or PBMCs.

Sequencing was done on a sample of PBMCs or T cells enriched from blood (not recorded which). This receptor was obtained from a woman in her 30s who had been exposed to COVID-19. V gene TRBV11-2 combines with J gene TRBJ1-4; maybe TRBD1 (6 bases). CDR3 nucleotide sequence: TGTGCCAGCAGCCAGGCAGGGGATTATGAAAAACTGTTTTTT. The encoded protein is CASSQAGDYEKLFF.